These T cell receptor beta chains were read from a single sample in a study of blood T cell repertoires in COVID-19. Data came from immunoSEQ multiplex PCR; TCRdb stores just in-frame clones and leaves some out. This table holds about 190,000 clones, around 89% found once. The sequenced material came from peripheral blood. Every receptor here comes from a man aged 35 to 55 with active or convalescent COVID-19. CDR3s include the opening cysteine and the closing phenylalanine or tryptophan. A D gene is named only where the DNA matches it firmly. The listing skips clone size in some rows; elsewhere it reads once, few, many or a size class.

j_call: TRBJ2-5
clone_size: .
d_call: .
v_call: TRBV5-1
cdr3_aa: CASSLTARGLQETQYF
cdr3_nt: TGCGCCAGCAGCTTAACCGCCCGGGGTCTACAAGAGACCCAGTACTTC

j_call: TRBJ1-1
clone_size: .
d_call: .
v_call: TRBV6-4
cdr3_aa: CASSNGGLWSEAFF
cdr3_nt: TGTGCCAGCAGTAACGGCGGGCTGTGGTCTGAAGCTTTCTTT

j_call: TRBJ1-1
clone_size: .
d_call: TRBD1
v_call: TRBV5-1
cdr3_aa: CASSDRVTANTEAFF
cdr3_nt: TGCGCCAGCAGCGACAGGGTTACGGCGAACACTGAAGCTTTCTTT

j_call: TRBJ1-2
clone_size: .
d_call: .
v_call: TRBV28
cdr3_aa: CASSSPSDYGYTF
cdr3_nt: TGTGCCAGCAGTTCCCCTTCTGACTATGGCTACACCTTC

j_call: TRBJ1-5
clone_size: .
d_call: TRBD1
v_call: TRBV5-1
cdr3_aa: CASSPGQGNQPQHF
cdr3_nt: TGCGCCAGCAGCCCGGGACAGGGTAATCAGCCCCAGCATTTT

j_call: TRBJ2-3
clone_size: .
d_call: .
v_call: TRBV3-1/TRBV3-2
cdr3_aa: CASSQVPWAESTDTQYF
cdr3_nt: TGTGCCAGCAGCCAAGTACCCTGGGCCGAAAGCACAGATACGCAGTATTTT

j_call: TRBJ2-7
clone_size: .
d_call: .
v_call: TRBV20-1
cdr3_aa: CSASKQVNSYEQYF
cdr3_nt: TGCAGTGCTAGTAAACAGGTGAACTCCTACGAGCAGTACTTC

j_call: TRBJ2-7
clone_size: once
d_call: .
v_call: TRBV6-2/TRBV6-3
cdr3_aa: CASSYGWALGSYEQYF
cdr3_nt: TGTGCCAGCAGTTACGGGTGGGCGTTAGGATCCTACGAGCAGTACTTC

j_call: TRBJ2-7
clone_size: .
d_call: .
v_call: TRBV5-6
cdr3_aa: CASSHGLFGYEQYF
cdr3_nt: TGTGCCAGCAGTCACGGTCTATTCGGGTACGAGCAGTACTTC

j_call: TRBJ1-5
clone_size: once
d_call: .
v_call: TRBV5-8
cdr3_aa: CASSLGRDTGGNQPQHF
cdr3_nt: TGTGCCAGCAGCTTGGGAAGGGACACTGGAGGCAATCAGCCCCAGCATTTT

j_call: TRBJ2-5
clone_size: .
d_call: .
v_call: TRBV12-3/TRBV12-4
cdr3_aa: CASSNRAQETQYF
cdr3_nt: TGTGCCAGCAGTAACAGGGCCCAAGAGACCCAGTACTTC

j_call: TRBJ2-1
clone_size: .
d_call: .
v_call: TRBV3-1/TRBV3-2
cdr3_aa: CASSQERGTYNEQFF
cdr3_nt: TGTGCCAGCAGCCAAGAGCGGGGCACCTACAATGAGCAGTTCTTC

j_call: TRBJ2-2
clone_size: .
d_call: .
v_call: TRBV6-6
cdr3_aa: CASSYGGAGTGELFF
cdr3_nt: TGTGCCAGCAGTTACGGGGGCGCGGGCACCGGGGAGCTGTTTTTT